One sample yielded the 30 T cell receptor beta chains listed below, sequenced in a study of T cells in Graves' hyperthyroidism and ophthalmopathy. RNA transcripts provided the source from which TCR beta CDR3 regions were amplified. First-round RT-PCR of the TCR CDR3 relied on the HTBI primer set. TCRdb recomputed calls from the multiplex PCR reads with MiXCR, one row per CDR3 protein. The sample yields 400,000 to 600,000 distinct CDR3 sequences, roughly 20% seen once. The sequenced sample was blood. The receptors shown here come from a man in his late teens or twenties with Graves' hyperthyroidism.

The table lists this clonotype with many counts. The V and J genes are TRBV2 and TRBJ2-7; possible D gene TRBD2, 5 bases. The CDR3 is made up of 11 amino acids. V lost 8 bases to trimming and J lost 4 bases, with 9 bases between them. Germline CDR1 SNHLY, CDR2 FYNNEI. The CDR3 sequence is CASRRDYEQYF. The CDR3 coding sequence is TGTGCCAGCCGTCGGGATTACGAGCAGTACTTC.

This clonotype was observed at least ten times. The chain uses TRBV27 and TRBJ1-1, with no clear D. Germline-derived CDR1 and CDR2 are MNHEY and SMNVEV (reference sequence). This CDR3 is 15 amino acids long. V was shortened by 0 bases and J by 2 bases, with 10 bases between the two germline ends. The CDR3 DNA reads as TGTGCCAGCAGTTTATCGAGGGCGCTAAACACTGAAGCTTTCTTT. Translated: CASSLSRALNTEAFF.

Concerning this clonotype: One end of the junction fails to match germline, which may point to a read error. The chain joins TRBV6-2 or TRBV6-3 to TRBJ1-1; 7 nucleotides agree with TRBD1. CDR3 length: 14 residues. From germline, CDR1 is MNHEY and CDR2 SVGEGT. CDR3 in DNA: TGTGCCAGCAGAGACAGGGACCAGAACACTGAATCTTTCTTT. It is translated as CASRDRDQNTESFF.

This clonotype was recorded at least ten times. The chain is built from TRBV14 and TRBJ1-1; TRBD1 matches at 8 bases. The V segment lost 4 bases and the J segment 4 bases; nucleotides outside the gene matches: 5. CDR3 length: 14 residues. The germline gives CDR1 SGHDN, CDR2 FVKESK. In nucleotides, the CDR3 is TGTGCCAGCAGCCGGACAGGGAGGGGCACTGAAGCTTTCTTT. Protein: CASSRTGRGTEAFF.

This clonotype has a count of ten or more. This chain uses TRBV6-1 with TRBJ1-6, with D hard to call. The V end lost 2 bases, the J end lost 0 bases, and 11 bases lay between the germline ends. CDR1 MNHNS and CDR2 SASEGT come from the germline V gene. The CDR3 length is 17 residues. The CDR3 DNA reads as TGTGCCAGCAGTGAAAGAATGATGAGCTCCTATAATTCACCCCTCCACTTT. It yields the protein CASSERMMSSYNSPLHF.

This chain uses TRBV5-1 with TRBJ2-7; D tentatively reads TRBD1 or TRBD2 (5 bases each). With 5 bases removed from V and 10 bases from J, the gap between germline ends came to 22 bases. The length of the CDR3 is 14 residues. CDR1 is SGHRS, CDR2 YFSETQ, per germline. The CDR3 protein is CASRTGIGAGDQYF. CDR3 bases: TGCGCCAGCAGAACCGGGATAGGGGCTGGCGATCAGTACTTC. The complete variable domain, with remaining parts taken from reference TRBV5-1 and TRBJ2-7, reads KAGVTQTPRYLIKTRGQQVTLSCSPISGHRSVSWYQQTPGQGLQFLFEYFSETQRNKGNFPGRFSGRQFSNSRSEMNVSTLELGDSALYLCASRTGIGAGDQYFGPGTRLTVT.

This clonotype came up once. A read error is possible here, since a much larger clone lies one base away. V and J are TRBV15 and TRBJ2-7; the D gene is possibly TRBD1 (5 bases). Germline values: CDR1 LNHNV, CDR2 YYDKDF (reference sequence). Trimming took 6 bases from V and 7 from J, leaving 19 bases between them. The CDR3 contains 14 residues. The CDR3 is CATSWAQQDREQYF. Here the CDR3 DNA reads TGTGCCACCAGTTGGGCCCAACAGGATCGAGAGCAGTACTTC.

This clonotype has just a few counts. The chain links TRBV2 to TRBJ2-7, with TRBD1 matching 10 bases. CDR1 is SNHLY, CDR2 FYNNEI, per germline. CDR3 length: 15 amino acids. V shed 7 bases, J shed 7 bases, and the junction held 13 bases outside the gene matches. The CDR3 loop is CASTMPGTGAEEQYF. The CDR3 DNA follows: TGTGCCAGCACCATGCCCGGGACAGGGGCGGAAGAGCAGTACTTC.

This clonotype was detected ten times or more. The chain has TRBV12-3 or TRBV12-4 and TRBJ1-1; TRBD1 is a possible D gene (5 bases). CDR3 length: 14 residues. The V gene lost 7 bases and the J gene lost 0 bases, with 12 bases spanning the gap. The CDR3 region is CASTLGELNTEAFF. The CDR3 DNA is TGTGCCAGCACTTTGGGGGAATTGAACACTGAAGCTTTCTTT.

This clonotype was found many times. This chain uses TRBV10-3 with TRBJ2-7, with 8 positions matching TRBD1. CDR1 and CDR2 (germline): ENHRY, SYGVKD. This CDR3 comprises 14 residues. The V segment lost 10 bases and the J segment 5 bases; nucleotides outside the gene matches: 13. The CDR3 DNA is TGTGCCACACTGGAGGCCAGGGGGCCCAACGAGCAGTACTTC. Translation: CATLEARGPNEQYF.

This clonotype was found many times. The CDR3 spells CASSLTLLLREAFF. DNA for the CDR3: TGTGCCAGCAGCTTAACCCTTCTTCTCCGGGAGGCTTTCTTT. This chain uses TRBV11-2 with TRBJ1-1; D call uncertain. Trimming left V 2 bases short and J 11 bases short, with 18 bases between. Germline values: CDR1 SGHAT, CDR2 FQNNGV. This CDR3 spans 14 amino acids.

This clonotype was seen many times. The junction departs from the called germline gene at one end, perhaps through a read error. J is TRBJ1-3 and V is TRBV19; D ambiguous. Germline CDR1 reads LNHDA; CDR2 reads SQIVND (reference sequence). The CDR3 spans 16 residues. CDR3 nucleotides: TGTGCCAGTAGTAGAGCACCGACCGTCGCCGGAAACACTATATATTTT. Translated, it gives CASSRAPTVAGNTIYF.

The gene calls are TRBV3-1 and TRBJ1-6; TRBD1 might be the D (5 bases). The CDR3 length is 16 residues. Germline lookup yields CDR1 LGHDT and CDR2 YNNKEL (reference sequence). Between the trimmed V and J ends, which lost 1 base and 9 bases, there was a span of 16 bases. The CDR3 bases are TGTGCCAGCAGCCAAGCCACGAGTAGGGGAGGTTCACCCCTCCACTTT. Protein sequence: CASSQATSRGGSPLHF.

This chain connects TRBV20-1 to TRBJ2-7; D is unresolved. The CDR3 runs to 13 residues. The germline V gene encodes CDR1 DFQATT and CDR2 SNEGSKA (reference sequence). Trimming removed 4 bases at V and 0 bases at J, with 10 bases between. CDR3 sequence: CSATSESSYEQYF. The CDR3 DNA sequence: TGCAGTGCTACTTCTGAGAGCTCCTACGAGCAGTACTTC.

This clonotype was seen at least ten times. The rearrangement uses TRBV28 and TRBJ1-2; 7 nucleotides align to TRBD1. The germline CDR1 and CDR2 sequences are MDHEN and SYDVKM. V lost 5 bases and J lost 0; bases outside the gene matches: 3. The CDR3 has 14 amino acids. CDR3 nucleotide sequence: TGTGCCAGCAGTAGGGACAGAGCTAACTATGGCTACACCTTC. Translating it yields CASSRDRANYGYTF.

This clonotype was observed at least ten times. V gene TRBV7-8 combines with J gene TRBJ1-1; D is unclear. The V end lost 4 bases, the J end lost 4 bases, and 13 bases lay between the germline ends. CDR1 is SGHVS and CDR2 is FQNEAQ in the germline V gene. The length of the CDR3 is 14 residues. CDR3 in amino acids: CASSSYKGSTEAFF. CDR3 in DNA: TGTGCCAGCAGCTCCTACAAAGGGAGCACTGAAGCTTTCTTT.

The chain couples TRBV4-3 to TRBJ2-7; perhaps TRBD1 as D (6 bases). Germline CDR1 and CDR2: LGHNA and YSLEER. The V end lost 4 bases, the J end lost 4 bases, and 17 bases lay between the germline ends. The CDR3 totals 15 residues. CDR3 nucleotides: TGCGCCAGCAGCCCGATTTTTCAGGGGCAATACGAGCAGTACTTC. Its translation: CASSPIFQGQYEQYF.

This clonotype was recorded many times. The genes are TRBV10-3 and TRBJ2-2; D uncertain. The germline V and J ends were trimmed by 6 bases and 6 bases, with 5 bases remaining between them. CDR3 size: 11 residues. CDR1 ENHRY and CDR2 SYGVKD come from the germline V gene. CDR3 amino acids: CAISEPGELFF. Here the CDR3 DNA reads TGTGCCATCAGCGAGCCCGGGGAGCTGTTTTTT.

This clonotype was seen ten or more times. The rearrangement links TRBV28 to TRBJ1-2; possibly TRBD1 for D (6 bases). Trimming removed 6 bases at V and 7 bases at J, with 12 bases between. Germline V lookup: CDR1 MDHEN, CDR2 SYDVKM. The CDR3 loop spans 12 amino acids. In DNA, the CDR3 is TGTGCCAGCAGAACGGCGGGGGCTGGCTACACCTTC. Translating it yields CASRTAGAGYTF.

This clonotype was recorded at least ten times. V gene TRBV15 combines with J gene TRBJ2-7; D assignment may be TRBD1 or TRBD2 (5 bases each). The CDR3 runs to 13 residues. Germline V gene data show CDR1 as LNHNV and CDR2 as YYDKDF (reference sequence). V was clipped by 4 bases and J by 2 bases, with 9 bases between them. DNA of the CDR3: TGTGCCACCAGCACGGGACGGGCCTACGAGCAGTACTTC. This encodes CATSTGRAYEQYF.

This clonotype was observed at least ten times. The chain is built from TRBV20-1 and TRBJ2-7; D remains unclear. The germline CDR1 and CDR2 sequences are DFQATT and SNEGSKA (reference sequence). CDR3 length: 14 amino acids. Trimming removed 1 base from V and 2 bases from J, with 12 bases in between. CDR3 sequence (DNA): TGCAGTGCTAGAGTTTCTGGGATAACCTACGAGCAGTACTTC. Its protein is CSARVSGITYEQYF.

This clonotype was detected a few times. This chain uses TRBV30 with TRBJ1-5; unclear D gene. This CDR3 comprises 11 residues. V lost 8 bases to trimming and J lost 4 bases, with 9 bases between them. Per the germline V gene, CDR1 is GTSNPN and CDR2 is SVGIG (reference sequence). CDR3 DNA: TGTGCCCCCCGTCGGAATCAGCCCCAGCATTTT. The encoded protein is CAPRRNQPQHF.

The CDR3 reads CASSFGSGTIGYEQYF. The DNA of the CDR3 is TGCGCCAGCAGCTTCGGGTCCGGGACAATCGGGTACGAGCAGTACTTC. This chain uses TRBV5-1 with TRBJ2-7; perhaps TRBD1 as D (6 bases). Trimming removed 2 bases from V and 4 bases from J, with 19 bases in between. CDR1 and CDR2 (germline): SGHRS, YFSETQ. The length of the CDR3 is 16 residues.

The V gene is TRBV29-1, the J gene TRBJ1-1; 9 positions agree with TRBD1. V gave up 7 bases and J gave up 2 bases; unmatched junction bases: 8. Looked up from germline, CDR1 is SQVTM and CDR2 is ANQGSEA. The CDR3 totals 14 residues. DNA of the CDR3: TGCAGCGCCACTAAGACAGGGGGTAACACTGAAGCTTTCTTT. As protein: CSATKTGGNTEAFF.

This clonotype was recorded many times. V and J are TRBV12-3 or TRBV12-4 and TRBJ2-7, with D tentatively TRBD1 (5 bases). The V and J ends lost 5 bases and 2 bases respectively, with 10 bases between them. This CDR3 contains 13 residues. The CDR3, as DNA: TGTGCCAGCAGTATTAGACAGACCTACGAGCAGTACTTC. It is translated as CASSIRQTYEQYF.

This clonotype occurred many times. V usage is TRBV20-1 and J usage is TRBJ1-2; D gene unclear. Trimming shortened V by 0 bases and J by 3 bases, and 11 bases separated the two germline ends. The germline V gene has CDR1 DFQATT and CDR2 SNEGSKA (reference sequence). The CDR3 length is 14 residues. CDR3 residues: CSARDPVRHYGYTF. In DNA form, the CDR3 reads TGCAGTGCTAGAGATCCCGTCAGACACTATGGCTACACCTTC.

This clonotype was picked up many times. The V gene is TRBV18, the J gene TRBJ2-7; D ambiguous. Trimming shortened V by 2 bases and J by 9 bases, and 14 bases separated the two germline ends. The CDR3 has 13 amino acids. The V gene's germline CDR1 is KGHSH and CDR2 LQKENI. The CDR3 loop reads CASSPTLGLMQYF. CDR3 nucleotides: TGTGCCAGCTCACCAACGCTAGGCTTGATGCAGTACTTC.

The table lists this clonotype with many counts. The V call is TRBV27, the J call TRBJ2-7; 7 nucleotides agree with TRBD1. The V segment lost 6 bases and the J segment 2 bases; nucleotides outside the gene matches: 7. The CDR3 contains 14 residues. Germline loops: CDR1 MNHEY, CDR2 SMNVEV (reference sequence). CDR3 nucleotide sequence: TGTGCCAGCAGACCTGGACAGGTCACCTACGAGCAGTACTTC. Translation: CASRPGQVTYEQYF.

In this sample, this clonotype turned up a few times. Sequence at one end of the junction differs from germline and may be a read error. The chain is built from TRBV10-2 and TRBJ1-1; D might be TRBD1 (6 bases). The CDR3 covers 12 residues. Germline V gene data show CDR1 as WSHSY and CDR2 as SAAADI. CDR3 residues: CASSTGSAEACF. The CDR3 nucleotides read TGCGCCAGCAGCACAGGGAGCGCTGAAGCTTGCTTT.

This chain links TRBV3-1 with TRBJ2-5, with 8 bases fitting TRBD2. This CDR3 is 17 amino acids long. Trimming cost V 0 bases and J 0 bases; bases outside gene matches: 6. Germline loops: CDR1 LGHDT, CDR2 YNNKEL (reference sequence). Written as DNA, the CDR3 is TGTGCCAGCAGCCAAGATTTGGCGGGGGGTCACCAAGAGACCCAGTACTTC. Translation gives CASSQDLAGGHQETQYF.